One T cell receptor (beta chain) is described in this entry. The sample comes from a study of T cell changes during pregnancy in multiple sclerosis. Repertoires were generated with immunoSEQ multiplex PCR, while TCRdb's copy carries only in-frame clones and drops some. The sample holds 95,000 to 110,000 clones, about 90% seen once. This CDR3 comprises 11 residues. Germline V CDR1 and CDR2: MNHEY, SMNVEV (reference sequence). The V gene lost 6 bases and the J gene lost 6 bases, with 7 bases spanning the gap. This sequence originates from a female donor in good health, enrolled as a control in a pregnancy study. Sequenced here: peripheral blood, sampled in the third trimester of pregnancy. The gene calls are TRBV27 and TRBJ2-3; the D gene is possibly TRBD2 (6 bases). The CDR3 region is CASRREDTQYF. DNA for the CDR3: TGTGCCAGCAGACGGGAGGATACGCAGTATTTT.